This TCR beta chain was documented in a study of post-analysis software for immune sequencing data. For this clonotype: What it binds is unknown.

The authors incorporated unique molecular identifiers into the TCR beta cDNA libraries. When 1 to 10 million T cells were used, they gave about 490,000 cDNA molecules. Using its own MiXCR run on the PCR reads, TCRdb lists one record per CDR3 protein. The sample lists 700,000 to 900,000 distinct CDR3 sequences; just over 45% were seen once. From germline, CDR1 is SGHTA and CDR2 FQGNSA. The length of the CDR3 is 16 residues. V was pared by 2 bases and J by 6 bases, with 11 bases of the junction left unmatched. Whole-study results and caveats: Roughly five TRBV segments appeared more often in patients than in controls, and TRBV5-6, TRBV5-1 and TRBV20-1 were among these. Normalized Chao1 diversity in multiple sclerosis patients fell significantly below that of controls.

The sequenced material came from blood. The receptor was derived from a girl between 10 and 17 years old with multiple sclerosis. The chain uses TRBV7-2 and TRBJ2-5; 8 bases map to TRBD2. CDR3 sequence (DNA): TGTGCCAGCAGCTTACCCGGACTAGCTGGTCCACAGACCCAGTACTTC. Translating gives CASSLPGLAGPQTQYF.